What follows describes a single T cell receptor beta chain. Its antigen is not yet known. No base quality values were provided; no much bigger clone lies one nucleotide off. Measured from the cysteine to the valine, the CDR3 is 12 residues long. Here the CDR3 DNA is all that survives: 36 bases in frame from base 1. The V and J ends are trimmed by 2 bases and 7 bases, leaving 10 bases between them. CDR1 and CDR2, looked up from the germline V gene, are SGHDT and YYEEEE. These data belong to a study of hypomethylating agent response in myelodysplastic syndrome (dated by TCRdb to 2020 to 2023). As for the study more broadly: Patients were treated with the hypomethylating agents azacitidine (most of the 11) or decitabine (3 of 11). Among the myelodysplastic syndrome patients in the cohort, eight or nine were male and 2 were female. On average the patients were 72.2 +/- 6.3 years old, and a diploid cytogenetic profile was seen most often. The most frequent mutation was TET2, found in 5 of 11 patients. Roughly 6 patients had a response of complete response or hematologic improvement, and roughly five patients did not respond. Complete response or hematologic improvement counted as response, and patients meeting neither criterion were classed as non-responders.

Here is what the overall study found, with its caveats: Because the healthy control donors and the MDS patients were not matched by age, the comparison between MDS and healthy samples could have been affected. Possible recognition of novel MDS antigens by the shared GLIPH2 clusters was not confirmed, and experimental validation of that possible recognition is needed. The cohort was small, with only about 11 patients analyzed. After treatment with a hypomethylating agent, no significant changes in richness, rarefaction diversity or clonality were seen, whether all patients were considered together or each response group separately. Novel clonotypes emerged more often in responders, while non-responders showed more contracted clonotypes after treatment.

The library was made by the immunoSEQ multiplex PCR assay. Survey resolution was applied, with two replicates of approximately 200 ng each being run for a total of around 400 ng of DNA per sample. Rearranged TCRB sequences in genomic DNA were detected with the hsTCRB kit, which uses multiplex PCR primers directed at V and J genes. The first PCR used the QIAGEN Multiplex PCR Kit for 30 to 35 cycles to amplify the CDR3 region. Sample barcodes and Illumina adapters were added to each replicate in an approximately 8-cycle second PCR. A QuantStudio 6 together with the KAPA library quantification kit was used to quantify the pooled libraries. About 15 pM of pooled libraries were sequenced on an Illumina MiSeq with 156-cycle single-end reads and a 15-cycle index read. The authors' pipeline ran thus. Of approximately 180,000 unique clonotypes, approximately 1.8% were flagged by VDJdb annotation as previously reported viral-epitope-specific. Raw reads were processed by the immunoSEQ Data Assistant and immunoSEQ Analyzer into normalized, annotated TCRB repertoires. Clonotypes were analyzed with BioAnalyzer and version 0.6.5 of the immunarch R package. Before richness was estimated, every repertoire was downsampled to the clone count of the smallest repertoire. Clonotypes were classified as expanded, contracted or novel by Fisher's exact tests, with novel defined as zero frequency before treatment. Significantly changed CDR3 beta sequences were clustered with GLIPH2 using simulation_depth=1000 and kmer_min_depth=3, and CDR3s shorter than five residues were excluded. TCRdb obtained this table from immuneACCESS and retained in-frame rearrangements with V and J assigned. These tables miss some clones; where compared with another copy, unresolved V genes account for less than half of the shortfall, and the remainder is unexplained. The V and J calls and the clone size are those of that table, but D and trimming were determined from the DNA. For this sample the table gives approximately 4,500 clones, of which 84% were detected only once. The ten largest make up approximately 8% of the sample.

Bulk bone marrow was analyzed without sorting T-cell subsets. TCR beta CDR3 regions were immunosequenced from bone marrow of 11 myelodysplastic syndrome patients before and after hypomethylating agent therapy. To track the repertoire longitudinally, every patient provided one baseline bone marrow along with two to three bone marrows taken at different post-treatment timepoints. Genomic DNA was extracted from whole bone marrow, and quality was checked by TapeStation, NanoDrop OneC and PicoGreen assays. The sample in question was bone marrow, obtained before or after starting hypomethylating agent treatment for myelodysplastic syndrome (not recorded which). This chain joins TRBV5-6 to TRBJ2-7; TRBD1 could be the D gene, as 6 bases match. The receptor comes from a human donor with myelodysplastic syndrome. The CDR3 reads as follows: CASSFLRGEQYV. Read as DNA, the sequence is TGTGCCAGCAGCTTCTTAAGGGGGGAGCAGTACGTC.